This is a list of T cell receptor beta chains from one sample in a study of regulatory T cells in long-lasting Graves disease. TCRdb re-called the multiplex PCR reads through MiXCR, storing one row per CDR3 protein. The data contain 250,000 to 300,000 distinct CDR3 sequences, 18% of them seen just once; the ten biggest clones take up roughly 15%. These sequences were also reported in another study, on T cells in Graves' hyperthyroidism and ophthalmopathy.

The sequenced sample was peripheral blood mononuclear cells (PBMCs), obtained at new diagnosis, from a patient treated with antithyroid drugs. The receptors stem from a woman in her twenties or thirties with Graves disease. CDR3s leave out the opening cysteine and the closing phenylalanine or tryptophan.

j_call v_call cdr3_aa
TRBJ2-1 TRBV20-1 SARDQQGMFHEQF
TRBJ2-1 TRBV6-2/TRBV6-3 ASVGIYGEQF
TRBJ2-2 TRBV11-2 ASSYYRGGTGELF
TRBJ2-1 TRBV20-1 SAGRTGRSYNEQF
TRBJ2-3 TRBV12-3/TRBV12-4 ASSLRLSSWGGDTDTQY
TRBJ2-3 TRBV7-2 ASSLPLEWDTQY
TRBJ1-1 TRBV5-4 ASSQPDSSTEAF
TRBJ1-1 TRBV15 ATSRGWSGSGGNTEAF
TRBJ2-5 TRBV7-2 ASSLEGLAEETQY
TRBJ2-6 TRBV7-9 ASSLGLAGVGANVLT
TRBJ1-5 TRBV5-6 ASSLFYGFNSNQPQH
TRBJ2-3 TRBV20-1 SAIGTGSSTDTQY
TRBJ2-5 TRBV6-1 ASKLVVGETQY
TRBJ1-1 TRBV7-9 ASSHGGSNTEAF
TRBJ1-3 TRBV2 ASTRGGSGNTIY
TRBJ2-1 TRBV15 ATSRDSGGANEQF
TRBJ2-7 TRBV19 ASSTRRGDNEQY
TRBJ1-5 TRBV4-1 ASSQGTRRASGNQPQH
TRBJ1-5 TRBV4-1 ASSHLWQFNQPQH
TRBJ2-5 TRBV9 ASSVATGGLAKETQY
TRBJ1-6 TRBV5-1 ASSHQGVNSPLH
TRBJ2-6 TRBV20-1 SARERYKGRSSGANVLT
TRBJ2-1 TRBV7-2 ASSLRGQGNEQF
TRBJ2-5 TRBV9 ASSVDGRRQETQY
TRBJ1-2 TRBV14 ASSQPGSWNGYT
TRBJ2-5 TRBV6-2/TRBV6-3 ASSYSGQGETQY
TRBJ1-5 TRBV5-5 ASSLGPLWTTFQPQH
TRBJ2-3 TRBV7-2 ASSFQGSTDTQY
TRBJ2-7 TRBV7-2 ASSLDGTELREQY
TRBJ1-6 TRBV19 ASSRQNNSPLH
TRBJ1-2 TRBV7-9 ASNPPQGAKIHGYT
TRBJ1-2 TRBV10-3 ASFHGQGDYGYT
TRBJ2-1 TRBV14 ASSQEGLVNEQF
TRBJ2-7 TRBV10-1 ASSESGTALAEQY